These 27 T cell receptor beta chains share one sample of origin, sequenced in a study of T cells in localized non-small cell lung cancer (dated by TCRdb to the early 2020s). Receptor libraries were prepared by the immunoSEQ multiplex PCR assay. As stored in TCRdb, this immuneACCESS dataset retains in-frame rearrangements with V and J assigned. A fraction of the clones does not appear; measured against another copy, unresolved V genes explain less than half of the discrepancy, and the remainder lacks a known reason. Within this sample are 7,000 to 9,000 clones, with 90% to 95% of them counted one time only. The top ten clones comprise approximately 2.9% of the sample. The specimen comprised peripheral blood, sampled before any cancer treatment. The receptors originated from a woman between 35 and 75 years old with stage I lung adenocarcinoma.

The CDR3 region has the DNA TGCGCCAGCAGCTTGGACTACGAGCAGTACTTC. Amino acids: CASSLDYEQYF. The rearrangement links TRBV5-1 to TRBJ2-7; D gene uncertain. Trimming shortened V by 0 bases and J by 3 bases, and 1 base separated the two germline ends. The V gene's germline CDR1 is SGHRS and CDR2 YFSETQ. The CDR3 runs to 11 residues.

The CDR3: CASSLKGSEGNTIYF. CDR3 DNA: TGCGCCAGCAGCTTGAAGGGTTCGGAGGGAAACACCATATATTTT. The rearrangement joins TRBV5-1 to TRBJ1-3; D gene unclear. V dropped 1 base and J dropped 4 bases, with 12 bases sitting between them. This CDR3 contains 15 residues. Germline V lookup: CDR1 SGHRS, CDR2 YFSETQ.

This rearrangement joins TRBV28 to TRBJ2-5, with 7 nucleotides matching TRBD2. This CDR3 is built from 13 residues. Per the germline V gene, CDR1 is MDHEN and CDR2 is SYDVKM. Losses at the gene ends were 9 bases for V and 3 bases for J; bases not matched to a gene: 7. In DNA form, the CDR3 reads TGTGCCAGTTCTAGCGGAACCGAAGAGACCCAGTACTTC. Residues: CASSSGTEETQYF.

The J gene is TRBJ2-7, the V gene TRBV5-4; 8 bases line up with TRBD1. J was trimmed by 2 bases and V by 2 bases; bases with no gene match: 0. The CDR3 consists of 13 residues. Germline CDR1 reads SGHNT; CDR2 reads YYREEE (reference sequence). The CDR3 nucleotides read TGTGCCAGCAGCTTACAGGGGGCCTACGAGCAGTACTTC. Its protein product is CASSLQGAYEQYF.

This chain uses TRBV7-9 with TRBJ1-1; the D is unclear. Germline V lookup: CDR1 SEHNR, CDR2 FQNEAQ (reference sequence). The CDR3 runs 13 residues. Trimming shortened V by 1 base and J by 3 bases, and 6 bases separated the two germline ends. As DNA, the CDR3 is TGTGCCAGCAGCTTAGAGGGCCACACTGAAGCTTTCTTT. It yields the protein CASSLEGHTEAFF.

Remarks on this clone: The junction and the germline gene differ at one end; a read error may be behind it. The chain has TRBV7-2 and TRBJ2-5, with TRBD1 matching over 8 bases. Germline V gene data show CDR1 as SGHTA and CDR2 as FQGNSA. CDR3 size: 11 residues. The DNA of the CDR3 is TGTGCCAGCAGTTGGGACAGGAGGCCGCACTTC. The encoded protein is CASSWDRRPHF.

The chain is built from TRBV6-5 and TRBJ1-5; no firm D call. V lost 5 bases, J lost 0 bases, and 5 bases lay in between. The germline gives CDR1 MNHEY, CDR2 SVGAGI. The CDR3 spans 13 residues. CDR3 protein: CASSVYSNQPQHF. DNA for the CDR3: TGTGCCAGCAGTGTATATAGCAATCAGCCCCAGCATTTT.

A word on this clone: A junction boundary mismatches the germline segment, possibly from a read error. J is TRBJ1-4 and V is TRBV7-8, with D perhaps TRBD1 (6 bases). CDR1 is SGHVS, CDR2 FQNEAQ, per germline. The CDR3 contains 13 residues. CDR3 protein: CASSPGVAGYRIF. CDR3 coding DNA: TGTGCCAGCAGCCCAGGGGTTGCAGGGTACCGGATTTTT.

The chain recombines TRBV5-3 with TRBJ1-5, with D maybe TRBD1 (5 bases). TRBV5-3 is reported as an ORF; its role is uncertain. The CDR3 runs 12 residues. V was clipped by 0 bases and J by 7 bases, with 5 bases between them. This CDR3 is CARSLGGQPQHF. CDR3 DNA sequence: TGTGCCAGAAGCTTGGGGGGCCAGCCCCAGCATTTT.

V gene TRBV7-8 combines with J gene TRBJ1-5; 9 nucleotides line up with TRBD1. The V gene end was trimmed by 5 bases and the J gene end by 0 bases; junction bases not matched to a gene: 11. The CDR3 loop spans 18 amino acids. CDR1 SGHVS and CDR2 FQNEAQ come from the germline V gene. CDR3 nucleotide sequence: TGTGCCAGCAGCAAGGGGACAGGGATTTTTTATAGCAATCAGCCCCAGCATTTT. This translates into CASSKGTGIFYSNQPQHF.

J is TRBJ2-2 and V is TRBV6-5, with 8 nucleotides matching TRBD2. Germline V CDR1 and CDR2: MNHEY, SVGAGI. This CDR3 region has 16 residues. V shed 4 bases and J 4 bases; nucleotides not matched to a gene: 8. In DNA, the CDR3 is TGTGCCAGCAGTTTTGGACTAGCAGGCTTCACCGGGGAGCTGTTTTTT. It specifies CASSFGLAGFTGELFF.

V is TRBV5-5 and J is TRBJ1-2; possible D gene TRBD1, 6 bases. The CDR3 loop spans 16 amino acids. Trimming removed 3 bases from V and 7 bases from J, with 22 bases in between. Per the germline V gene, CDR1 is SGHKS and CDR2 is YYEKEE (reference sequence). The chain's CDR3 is CASSWGASGEGAGYTF. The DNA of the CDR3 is TGTGCCAGCAGCTGGGGGGCGTCAGGGGAAGGGGCTGGCTACACCTTC.

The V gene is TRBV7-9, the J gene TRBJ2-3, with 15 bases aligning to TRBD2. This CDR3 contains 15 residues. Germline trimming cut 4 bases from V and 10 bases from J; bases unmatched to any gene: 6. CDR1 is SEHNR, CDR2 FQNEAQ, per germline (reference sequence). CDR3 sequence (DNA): TGTGCCAGCAGCTGGACTAGCGGGGGGGCCGAGGCGCAGTATTTT. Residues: CASSWTSGGAEAQYF. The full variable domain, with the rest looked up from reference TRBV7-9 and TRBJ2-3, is DTGVSQNPRHKITKRGQNVTFRCDPISEHNRLYWYRQTLGQGPEFLTYFQNEAQLEKSRLLSDRFSAERPKGSFSTLEIQRTEQGDSAMYLCASSWTSGGAEAQYFGPGTRLTVL.

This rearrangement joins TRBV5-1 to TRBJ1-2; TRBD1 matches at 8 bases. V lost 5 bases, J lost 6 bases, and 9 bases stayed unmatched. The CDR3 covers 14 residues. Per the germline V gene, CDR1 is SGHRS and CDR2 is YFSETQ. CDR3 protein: CASRLMTGEDGYTF. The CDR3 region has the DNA TGCGCCAGCAGACTTATGACAGGGGAAGATGGCTACACCTTC.

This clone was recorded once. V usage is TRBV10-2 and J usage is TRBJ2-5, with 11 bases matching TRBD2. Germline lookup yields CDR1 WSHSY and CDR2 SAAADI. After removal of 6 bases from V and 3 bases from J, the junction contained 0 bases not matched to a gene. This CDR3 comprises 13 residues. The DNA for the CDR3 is TGCGCCAGCAGACTAGCGGGGGAAGAGACCCAGTACTTC. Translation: CASRLAGEETQYF.

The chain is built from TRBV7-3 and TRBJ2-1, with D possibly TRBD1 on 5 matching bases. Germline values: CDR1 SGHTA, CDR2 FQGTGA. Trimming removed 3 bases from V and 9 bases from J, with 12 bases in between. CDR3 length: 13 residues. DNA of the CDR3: TGTGCCAGCAGCTTGCAGGGTGGAGTTGAGCAGTTCTTC. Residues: CASSLQGGVEQFF. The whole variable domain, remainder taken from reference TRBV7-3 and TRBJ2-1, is GAGVSQTPSNKVTEKGKYVELRCDPISGHTALYWYRQSLGQGPEFLIYFQGTGAADDSGLPNDRFFAVRPEGSVSTLKIQRTERGDSAVYLCASSLQGGVEQFFGPGTRLTVL.

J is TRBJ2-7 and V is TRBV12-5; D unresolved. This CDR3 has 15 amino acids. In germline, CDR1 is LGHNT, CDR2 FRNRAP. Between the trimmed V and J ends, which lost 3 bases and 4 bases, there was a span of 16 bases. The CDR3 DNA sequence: TGTGCTAGTGGTTTCCCGGCCTCACCGAGTTACGAGCAGTACTTC. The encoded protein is CASGFPASPSYEQYF.

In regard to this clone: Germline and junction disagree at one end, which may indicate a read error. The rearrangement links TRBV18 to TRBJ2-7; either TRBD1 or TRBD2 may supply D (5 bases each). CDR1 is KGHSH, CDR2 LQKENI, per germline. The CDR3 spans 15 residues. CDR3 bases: TGTGCCAGCTCAGCACCGGGACGGGGCTCCTACGAGCAGTACTTC. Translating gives CASSAPGRGSYEQYF.

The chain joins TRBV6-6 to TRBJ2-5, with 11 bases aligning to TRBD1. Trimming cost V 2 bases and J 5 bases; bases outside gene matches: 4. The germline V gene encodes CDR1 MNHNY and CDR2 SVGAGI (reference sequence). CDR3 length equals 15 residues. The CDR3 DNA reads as TGTGCCAGCAGTTACAGGACAGGGGGCCGGGAGACCCAGTACTTC. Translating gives CASSYRTGGRETQYF.

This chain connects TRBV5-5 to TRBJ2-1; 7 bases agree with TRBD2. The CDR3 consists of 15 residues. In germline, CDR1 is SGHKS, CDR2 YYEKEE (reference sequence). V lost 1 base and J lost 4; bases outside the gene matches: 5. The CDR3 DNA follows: TGTGCCAGCAGCTTGAGGGCTAGCGGATACAATGAGCAGTTCTTC. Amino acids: CASSLRASGYNEQFF.

This CDR3 is CASSGQGGQHF. The CDR3 region has the DNA TGTGCCAGTAGTGGACAGGGAGGTCAGCATTTT. The chain combines TRBV19 with TRBJ1-5; 8 nucleotides line up with TRBD1. This CDR3 comprises 11 residues. The germline gives CDR1 LNHDA, CDR2 SQIVND (reference sequence). V lost 5 bases to trimming and J lost 13 bases; unmatched junction nucleotides: 4.

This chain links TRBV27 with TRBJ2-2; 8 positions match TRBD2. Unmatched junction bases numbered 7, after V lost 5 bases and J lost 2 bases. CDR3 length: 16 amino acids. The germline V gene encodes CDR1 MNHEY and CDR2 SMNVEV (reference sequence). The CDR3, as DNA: TGTGCCAGCAGTCCTGTCGTAGCGGGAAACACCGGGGAGCTGTTTTTT. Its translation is CASSPVVAGNTGELFF.

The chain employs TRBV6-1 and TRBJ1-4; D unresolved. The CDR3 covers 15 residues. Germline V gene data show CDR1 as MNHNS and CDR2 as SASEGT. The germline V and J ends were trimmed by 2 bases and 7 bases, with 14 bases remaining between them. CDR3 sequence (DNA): TGTGCCAGCAGTGAACTTGGCGAGTTCGGTGAAAAACTGTTTTTT. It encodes CASSELGEFGEKLFF.

The CDR3 DNA follows: TGTGCCAGCAGCTTAGCCTCAGGAGATGGCTACACCTTC. Translated: CASSLASGDGYTF. This sequence joins TRBV7-9 and TRBJ1-2, with no clear D. V lost 0 bases and J 6 bases, leaving 8 bases between the germline ends. The length of the CDR3 is 13 residues. Germline V gives CDR1 SEHNR, CDR2 FQNEAQ (reference sequence).

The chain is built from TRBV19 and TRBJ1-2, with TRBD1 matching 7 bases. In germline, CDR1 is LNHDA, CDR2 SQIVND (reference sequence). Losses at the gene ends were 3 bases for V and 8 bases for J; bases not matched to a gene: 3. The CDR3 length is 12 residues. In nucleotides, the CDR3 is TGTGCCAGTAGTATTGGGGACAGAGGCTACACCTTC. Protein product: CASSIGDRGYTF. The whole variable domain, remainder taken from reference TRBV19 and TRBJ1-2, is DGGITQSPKYLFRKEGQNVTLSCEQNLNHDAMYWYRQDPGQGLRLIYYSQIVNDFQKGDIAEGYSVSREKKESFPLTVTSAQKNPTAFYLCASSIGDRGYTFGSGTRLTVV.

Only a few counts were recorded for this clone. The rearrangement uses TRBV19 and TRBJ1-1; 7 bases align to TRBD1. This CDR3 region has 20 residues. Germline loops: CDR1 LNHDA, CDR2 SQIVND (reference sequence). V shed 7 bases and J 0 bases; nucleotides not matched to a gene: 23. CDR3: CASNHPSGTVLGDMNTEAFF. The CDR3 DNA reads TGTGCCAGTAACCATCCCTCGGGGACAGTTTTGGGAGACATGAACACTGAAGCTTTCTTT.

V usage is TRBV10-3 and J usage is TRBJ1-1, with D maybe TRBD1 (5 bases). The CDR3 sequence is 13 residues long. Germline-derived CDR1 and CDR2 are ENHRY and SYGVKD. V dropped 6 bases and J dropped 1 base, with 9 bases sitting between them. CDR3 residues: CAIRGRENTEAFF. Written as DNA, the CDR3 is TGTGCCATCAGGGGACGGGAGAACACTGAAGCTTTCTTT.